The clone carrying this TCR beta chain was counted ten times or more. Its target is unknown. The data were obtained in a study of post-analysis software for immune sequencing data. Study-wide context: There were relapsing-remitting, secondary progressive and progressive-relapsing multiple sclerosis among the disease courses included. Study-level results: Co-batched samples clustered tightly together by F measure. Relative to controls, patients had 4 or 5 TRBV segments at higher frequency, with TRBV5-6, TRBV5-1 and TRBV20-1 among these. Significantly decreased normalized Chao1 diversity was recorded for multiple sclerosis patients relative to controls.

Unique molecular identifiers were present in the TCR beta cDNA libraries. Once about 0.85 to 11 million T cells were used, roughly 0.5 million cDNA molecules resulted. From the PCR reads, TCRdb called clonotypes with MiXCR, one entry per CDR3 protein. The table shows just over 250,000 distinct CDR3 sequences, with roughly a third occurring only once. Germline values: CDR1 SGHTA, CDR2 FQGTGA. The CDR3 consists of 15 residues. Trimming took 0 bases from V and 2 from J, leaving 8 bases between them. Sequencing was done on a sample of blood. The sequence was obtained from a girl aged 5 to 17 with multiple sclerosis. The chain links TRBV7-3 to TRBJ2-1; D is undetermined. CDR3 amino acids: CASSLTMEPYNEQFF. The CDR3 DNA sequence: TGTGCCAGCAGCTTAACGATGGAACCCTACAATGAGCAGTTCTTC.